These 30 T cell receptor beta chains originate from one sample sequenced in a study of shared clonotypes between healthy human individuals. Sequenced by immunoSEQ multiplex PCR; TCRdb stores in-frame clones only, minus some. The sample has approximately 1.4 million clones, 95% to 99% seen once. Sequenced: naive CD4+ T cells sorted from blood. The subset was: CD45RA+ positively selected. The receptors here all came from a man aged 25-45 years in good health.

This chain connects TRBV4-1 to TRBJ1-5; no definite D call. Germline-derived CDR1 and CDR2 are MGHRA and YSYEKL. The CDR3 loop spans 18 amino acids. Between the trimmed V and J ends, which lost 0 bases and 9 bases, there was a span of 24 bases. The CDR3 coding sequence is TGCGCCAGCAGCCAAGAAACTCCCAGTCCGATCCGCTTTATGCCCCAGCATTTT. The encoded protein is CASSQETPSPIRFMPQHF.

The chain has TRBV19 and TRBJ2-7, with D perhaps given as TRBD1 or TRBD2 (5 bases each). V was pared by 5 bases and J by 3 bases, with 14 bases between. Germline CDR1 LNHDA, CDR2 SQIVND (reference sequence). CDR3 size: 14 residues. CDR3 region: CASSVFPGGYEQYF. The CDR3 DNA sequence: TGTGCCAGTAGTGTTTTCCCTGGGGGCTACGAGCAGTACTTC. The whole variable domain, remainder taken from reference TRBV19 and TRBJ2-7, is DGGITQSPKYLFRKEGQNVTLSCEQNLNHDAMYWYRQDPGQGLRLIYYSQIVNDFQKGDIAEGYSVSREKKESFPLTVTSAQKNPTAFYLCASSVFPGGYEQYFGPGTRLTVT.

V is TRBV14 and J is TRBJ2-5; D remains ambiguous. The CDR3 loop spans 15 amino acids. Germline V gives CDR1 SGHDN, CDR2 FVKESK. V dropped 5 bases and J dropped 3 bases, with 16 bases sitting between them. CDR3 loop: CASSVRLLHEETQYF. The CDR3 DNA is TGTGCCAGCAGCGTACGGTTACTACACGAAGAGACCCAGTACTTC.

J is TRBJ2-1 and V is TRBV10-2, with 8 bases lining up with TRBD2. The CDR3 is 14 amino acids. From germline, CDR1 is WSHSY and CDR2 SAAADI. The J segment lost 2 bases and the V segment lost 5 bases, leaving 2 bases of the junction unmatched. CDR3 in DNA: TGCGCCAGCAGTTCGGGACTAGCCTACAATGAGCAGTTCTTC. Translation: CASSSGLAYNEQFF.

The J gene is TRBJ1-2, the V gene TRBV12-5; 9 bases map to TRBD1. The CDR3 is 16 amino acids. Trimming cost V 4 bases and J 6 bases; bases outside gene matches: 12. From germline, CDR1 is LGHNT and CDR2 FRNRAP. In DNA, the CDR3 is TGTGCTAGTGGTTCCGCCGGGACAGGGAGGTTCGATGGCTACACCTTC. As protein: CASGSAGTGRFDGYTF.

The rearrangement uses TRBV6-6 and TRBJ2-2; D is perhaps TRBD2 (6 bases). V shed 0 bases and J shed 4 bases, with 12 bases lying between them. This CDR3 has 16 residues. From germline, CDR1 is MNHNY and CDR2 SVGAGI (reference sequence). In DNA form, the CDR3 reads TGTGCCAGCAGTTACTCGAGACTAGTGCTCACCGGGGAGCTGTTTTTT. Translated, it gives CASSYSRLVLTGELFF.

The chain joins TRBV19 to TRBJ2-7; D call uncertain. This CDR3 comprises 13 residues. The V end was cut by 5 bases, the J end by 3 bases, with 11 bases between. Germline V lookup: CDR1 LNHDA, CDR2 SQIVND (reference sequence). The CDR3 spells CASSRVDLYEQYF. DNA for the CDR3: TGTGCCAGTAGTCGAGTAGACCTCTACGAGCAGTACTTC.

The chain couples TRBV2 to TRBJ1-2, with D possibly TRBD1 on 6 matching bases. Germline CDR1 is SNHLY and CDR2 is FYNNEI. The CDR3 has 13 amino acids. V lost 9 bases and J 6 bases, leaving 17 bases between the germline ends. This CDR3 is CARLTTGGDGYTF. DNA for the CDR3: TGTGCCAGACTGACGACAGGTGGCGATGGCTACACCTTC.

This clone was observed a single time. The chain has TRBV5-6 and TRBJ2-5; TRBD2 aligns across 14 bases. Germline V gene lookup returns CDR1 SGHDT and CDR2 YYEEEE. CDR3 length: 16 residues. V was clipped by 4 bases and J by 5 bases; unmatched bases: 7. The DNA of the CDR3 is TGTGCCAGCAGCCAGACTAGCGGGAGGGCCGGGGAGACCCAGTACTTC. Encoded protein: CASSQTSGRAGETQYF. The variable domain in full, with the rest retrieved from reference TRBV5-6 and TRBJ2-5, is DAGVTQSPTHLIKTRGQQVTLRCSPKSGHDTVSWYQQALGQGPQFIFQYYEEEERQRGNFPDRFSGHQFPNYSSELNVNALLLGDSALYLCASSQTSGRAGETQYFGPGTRLLVL.

The chain carries TRBV6-1 and TRBJ1-1; D remains ambiguous. Per the germline V gene, CDR1 is MNHNS and CDR2 is SASEGT. Between the trimmed V and J ends, which lost 2 bases and 4 bases, there was a span of 8 bases. This CDR3 spans 13 amino acids. The CDR3 sequence: CASSELSRTEAFF. In DNA, the CDR3 is TGTGCCAGCAGTGAACTGTCTCGCACTGAAGCTTTCTTT.

The rearrangement joins TRBV7-2 to TRBJ2-1; maybe TRBD2 (5 bases). CDR1 is SGHTA, CDR2 FQGNSA, per germline. The CDR3 covers 17 residues. The V gene lost 5 bases and the J gene lost 0 bases, with 17 bases spanning the gap. CDR3 bases: TGTGCCAGCAGCGCCCTGACTAACTGGAACTCCTACAATGAGCAGTTCTTC. This gives the protein CASSALTNWNSYNEQFF.

The chain has TRBV11-2 and TRBJ1-1; a possible D gene is TRBD1 (6 bases). This CDR3 comprises 15 residues. Trimming cost V 5 bases and J 3 bases, with 16 bases left between them. CDR1 is SGHAT and CDR2 is FQNNGV in the germline V gene. The CDR3 sequence is CASSTLRGKDTEAFF. DNA of the CDR3: TGTGCCAGCAGCACCCTCAGGGGAAAGGACACTGAAGCTTTCTTT.

V gene TRBV9 combines with J gene TRBJ2-3; D is unclear. Trimming removed 5 bases from V and 5 bases from J, with 12 bases in between. The CDR3 covers 13 residues. Germline V gene data show CDR1 as SGDLS and CDR2 as YYNGEE. The DNA of the CDR3 is TGTGCCAGCAGTGATAACCTGCGAGATACGCAGTATTTT. Its translation: CASSDNLRDTQYF.

This chain connects TRBV6-1 to TRBJ2-2; D is unclear. CDR3 length: 14 amino acids. V lost 6 bases and J lost 1, with 9 bases in between. Germline CDR1 reads MNHNS; CDR2 reads SASEGT. The CDR3 loop reads CASRIQQNTGELFF. CDR3 DNA sequence: TGTGCCAGCAGGATACAGCAGAACACCGGGGAGCTGTTTTTT.

The V call is TRBV11-2, the J call TRBJ2-1; 10 bases map to TRBD2. Germline-derived CDR1 and CDR2 are SGHAT and FQNNGV. With 4 bases clipped from V and 1 base from J, the junction kept 7 bases outside the gene matches. The CDR3 spans 17 residues. CDR3 nucleotides: TGTGCCAGCAGCTCATTCACTAGCGGGATATCCTACAATGAGCAGTTCTTC. Encoded protein: CASSSFTSGISYNEQFF.

The chain joins TRBV7-2 to TRBJ1-2; D might be TRBD1 (6 bases). Trimming removed 6 bases at V and 2 bases at J, with 10 bases between. Germline lookup yields CDR1 SGHTA and CDR2 FQGNSA. CDR3 length: 13 residues. CDR3 sequence (DNA): TGTGCCAGCAGGCCGGACAGCAACTATGGCTACACCTTC. Its translation is CASRPDSNYGYTF.

The chain combines TRBV25-1 with TRBJ2-3; D remains unclear. The CDR3 has 13 residues. V lost 8 bases to trimming and J lost 2 bases, with 11 bases between them. Germline V CDR1 and CDR2: MGHDK, SYGVNS. This CDR3 is CASLPGDTDTQYF. CDR3 coding DNA: TGTGCCAGCCTTCCTGGAGACACAGATACGCAGTATTTT. The complete variable domain, with remaining parts taken from reference TRBV25-1 and TRBJ2-3, reads EADIYQTPRYLVIGTGKKITLECSQTMGHDKMYWYQQDPGMELHLIHYSYGVNSTEKGDLSSESTVSRIRTEHFPLTLESARPSHTSQYLCASLPGDTDTQYFGPGTRLTVL.

The chain links TRBV9 to TRBJ1-1; D is unresolved. The CDR3 runs 13 residues. The germline V and J ends were trimmed by 3 bases and 3 bases, with 9 bases remaining between them. Germline loops: CDR1 SGDLS, CDR2 YYNGEE. The CDR3 coding sequence is TGTGCCAGCAGCGCCAGATTGTACACTGAAGCTTTCTTT. Translation gives CASSARLYTEAFF.

The J gene is TRBJ2-5, the V gene TRBV29-1, with D possibly being TRBD1 (5 bases). Germline values: CDR1 SQVTM, CDR2 ANQGSEA. The CDR3 is made up of 12 amino acids. The germline V and J ends were trimmed by 7 bases and 4 bases, with 13 bases remaining between them. CDR3 region: CSAQRGAETQYF. The CDR3, as DNA: TGCAGCGCCCAAAGGGGTGCAGAGACCCAGTACTTC.

This chain links TRBV18 with TRBJ2-2, with TRBD1 as a possible D gene (6 bases). Germline V gene data show CDR1 as KGHSH and CDR2 as LQKENI. The CDR3 extends over 15 amino acids. V dropped 4 bases and J dropped 6 bases, with 15 bases sitting between them. Here the CDR3 DNA reads TGTGCCAGCTCACTAGGCACAGGGCGTGCCGGGGAGCTGTTTTTT. It specifies CASSLGTGRAGELFF.

J is TRBJ1-5 and V is TRBV30; 7 bases align to TRBD1. V lost 5 bases, J lost 4 bases, and 5 bases stayed unmatched. The CDR3 has 13 amino acids. CDR1 and CDR2 (germline): GTSNPN, SVGIG (reference sequence). The CDR3 loop is CAWGIQGNQPQHF. As DNA, the CDR3 is TGTGCCTGGGGTATACAGGGGAATCAGCCCCAGCATTTT.

The CDR3 DNA reads TGCGCCAGCAGCCGAGGGGACATACTAGCGGGAGGATTCCTTAGCACAGATACGCAGTATTTT. Its protein is CASSRGDILAGGFLSTDTQYF. The gene calls are TRBV5-1 and TRBJ2-3; 12 positions match TRBD2. V gave up 4 bases and J gave up 0 bases; unmatched junction bases: 18. Germline V lookup: CDR1 SGHRS, CDR2 YFSETQ. This CDR3 contains 21 residues.

The V and J genes are TRBV5-6 and TRBJ1-1; no definite D call. Per the germline V gene, CDR1 is SGHDT and CDR2 is YYEEEE. Trimming removed 4 bases from V and 4 bases from J, with 11 bases in between. This CDR3 has 13 residues. The CDR3 loop is CASSPITGTEAFF. The CDR3 nucleotides read TGTGCCAGCAGCCCGATTACGGGCACTGAAGCTTTCTTT.

V and J are TRBV5-1 and TRBJ2-7, with D unresolved. V was trimmed by 0 bases and J by 2 bases, leaving 24 bases between them. CDR1 and CDR2 from the germline V gene are SGHRS and YFSETQ. The CDR3 consists of 19 residues. The CDR3 nucleotides are TGCGCCAGCAGCTTGGGATTGTGGCAGCTACCACATGGTGCCTACGAGCAGTACTTC. Its protein is CASSLGLWQLPHGAYEQYF.

This clone was picked up one time. The V call is TRBV28, the J call TRBJ1-5; 8 nucleotides agree with TRBD1. Germline loops: CDR1 MDHEN, CDR2 SYDVKM. With V trimmed by 4 bases and J by 7 bases, 9 bases remained unmatched. The CDR3 has 15 amino acids. This CDR3 is CASSWQGARRQPQHF. DNA of the CDR3: TGTGCCAGCAGTTGGCAGGGGGCAAGGAGACAGCCCCAGCATTTT.

The chain joins TRBV7-2 to TRBJ2-5; TRBD2 might be the D (6 bases). Germline V gene data show CDR1 as SGHTA and CDR2 as FQGNSA. Trimming cost V 6 bases and J 2 bases, with 19 bases left between them. The CDR3 has 16 residues. CDR3 coding DNA: TGTGCCAGCAGTATAAACCGGGACTGGCTTCAAGAGACCCAGTACTTC. Residues: CASSINRDWLQETQYF.

The gene calls are TRBV5-1 and TRBJ2-7; 7 bases match TRBD1. CDR3 length equals 17 residues. With 4 bases clipped from V and 3 bases from J, the junction kept 16 bases outside the gene matches. CDR1 and CDR2 from the germline V gene are SGHRS and YFSETQ. The DNA of the CDR3 is TGCGCCAGCAGCCCAAGCCCCGGACCGGGACAGATCTACGAGCAGTACTTC. This codes for CASSPSPGPGQIYEQYF. Using reference TRBV5-1 and TRBJ2-7 for the parts outside the CDR3, the full variable domain is KAGVTQTPRYLIKTRGQQVTLSCSPISGHRSVSWYQQTPGQGLQFLFEYFSETQRNKGNFPGRFSGRQFSNSRSEMNVSTLELGDSALYLCASSPSPGPGQIYEQYFGPGTRLTVT.

V is TRBV27 and J is TRBJ1-1; TRBD1 might be the D (5 bases). The V end was cut by 2 bases, the J end by 6 bases, with 13 bases between. CDR1 and CDR2 from the germline V gene are MNHEY and SMNVEV (reference sequence). This CDR3 is 14 amino acids long. Here the CDR3 DNA reads TGTGCCAGCAGTTTACAGGGAAGGGTCTCTGAAGCTTTCTTT. Its translation is CASSLQGRVSEAFF.

The chain employs TRBV19 and TRBJ1-5; 7 nucleotides line up with TRBD1. Germline lookup yields CDR1 LNHDA and CDR2 SQIVND (reference sequence). Unmatched junction bases numbered 9, after V lost 3 bases and J lost 7 bases. CDR3 length equals 15 residues. CDR3 DNA: TGTGCCAGTAGTATCTGGCGACAGGGAGGACAGCCCCAGCATTTT. Its protein is CASSIWRQGGQPQHF.

The gene calls are TRBV14 and TRBJ2-3; D uncertain. Germline V gene lookup returns CDR1 SGHDN and CDR2 FVKESK. V was pared by 0 bases and J by 2 bases, with 18 bases between. The CDR3 has 18 amino acids. The CDR3 DNA sequence: TGTGCCAGCAGCCAAGATAGCCCATTTTGGGTGAACACAGATACGCAGTATTTT. It is translated as CASSQDSPFWVNTDTQYF.